This T cell receptor beta chain was captured by sequencing in a study of regulatory T cells in long-lasting Graves disease. Study-wide results and caveats: TRBV28 was favored in persistent disease, as were TRBJ1-2 and TRBJ2-5. A greater number of public clonotypes (more than 2,500) was shared by persistent patients than by new patients (about 890). TCR diversity was lower in persistent than newly diagnosed Graves' disease.

The V gene end was trimmed by 5 bases and the J gene end by 4 bases; junction bases not matched to a gene: 9. The germline gives CDR1 MGHDK, CDR2 SYGVNS. CDR3 length: 15 residues. Time point denoted: persistent/refractory GD, antithyroid drugs over 5 years with positive TRAb. The TCR library was made from RNA that had been extracted from PBMCs in TRIzol. An endocrinology department in Xi'an, China, supplied the patients. Library construction for TCR beta used iRepertoire HTBI primers and Arm-PCR of CDR3 regions. TCRdb re-derived calls from the multiplex PCR reads in MiXCR, one entry per CDR3 protein. The sample lists 650,000 to 850,000 distinct CDR3 sequences; about 32% were seen once. As regards this clonotype: As yet, its antigen is unknown. Since a much larger clone is just one base distant, this may be a read error.

The V call is TRBV25-1, the J call TRBJ1-1; 8 bases are a match to TRBD1. The sequence came from a female donor with Graves disease. The sample consisted of peripheral blood mononuclear cells (PBMCs), taken when the disease was refractory, from a patient treated with antithyroid drugs. CDR3 DNA: TGTGCCAGCAGTCACACAGCCCAGGGGGCCACTGAAGCTTTCTTT. Its translation: CASSHTAQGATEAFF.